These 31 T cell receptor beta chains were sequenced from one sample in a study of blood T cell repertoires in COVID-19. Generated by immunoSEQ multiplex PCR, the TCRdb table keeps only in-frame clones and is missing some. The sample yields about 78,000 clones, around nine tenths seen once. Sequences were obtained from peripheral blood. The receptors were sampled from a man between 45 and 60 years old with active or convalescent COVID-19.

The rearrangement links TRBV5-1 to TRBJ2-5, with D perhaps matching TRBD1 (8 bases). Looked up from germline, CDR1 is SGHRS and CDR2 is YFSETQ. Trimming stripped 0 bases from V and 5 bases from J, with 17 bases between. CDR3 length: 16 amino acids. Here the CDR3 reads CASSLAWTGRDETQYF. Written as DNA, the CDR3 is TGCGCCAGCAGCTTGGCCTGGACAGGGAGGGATGAGACCCAGTACTTC. The full variable domain, with the rest looked up from reference TRBV5-1 and TRBJ2-5, is KAGVTQTPRYLIKTRGQQVTLSCSPISGHRSVSWYQQTPGQGLQFLFEYFSETQRNKGNFPGRFSGRQFSNSRSEMNVSTLELGDSALYLCASSLAWTGRDETQYFGPGTRLLVL.

This rearrangement joins TRBV9 to TRBJ2-7, with 10 bases aligning to TRBD2. Germline V gene sequence: CDR1 SGDLS, CDR2 YYNGEE. The CDR3 contains 15 residues. V lost 2 bases, J lost 0 bases, and 2 bases stayed unmatched. Written as DNA, the CDR3 is TGTGCCAGCAGCGTTAGCGGGGGGTCCTCCTACGAGCAGTACTTC. This codes for CASSVSGGSSYEQYF.

This rearrangement joins TRBV5-1 to TRBJ1-6, with TRBD1 matching over 11 bases. Unmatched junction bases numbered 7, after V lost 4 bases and J lost 7 bases. Per germline, CDR1 SGHRS and CDR2 YFSETQ. The CDR3 sequence is 16 residues long. Here the CDR3 DNA reads TGCGCCAGCAGCGTTGGGACAGGGGGTCCAAATTCACCCCTCCACTTT. Residues: CASSVGTGGPNSPLHF.

This chain joins TRBV15 and TRBJ1-2, with unresolved D. Trimming left V 0 bases short and J 1 base short, with 6 bases between. The germline CDR1 and CDR2 sequences are LNHNV and YYDKDF (reference sequence). There are 14 residues in the CDR3. The CDR3 sequence: CATSRDGHNYGYTF. CDR3 bases: TGTGCCACCAGCAGAGATGGGCATAACTATGGCTACACCTTC.

The V gene is TRBV6-2 or TRBV6-3, the J gene TRBJ2-2; 11 nucleotides match TRBD1. The CDR3 runs 16 residues. V lost 3 bases to trimming and J lost 5 bases; unmatched junction nucleotides: 5. The germline CDR1 and CDR2 sequences are MNHEY and SVGEGT. The CDR3 nucleotides are TGTGCCAGCAGTTATTCGGGGACAGGGGGAACCGGGGAGCTGTTTTTT. Translated: CASSYSGTGGTGELFF.

This clone turned up a few times. The rearrangement links TRBV27 to TRBJ2-1; 10 bases agree with TRBD2. CDR1 and CDR2 from the germline V gene are MNHEY and SMNVEV (reference sequence). The trim removed 6 bases at V and 9 bases at J, leaving 11 bases unmatched. This CDR3 region has 15 residues. DNA of the CDR3: TGTGCCAGCAGCTCCGGGACTAGCGTGTGGAGTGAGCAGTTCTTC. It is translated as CASSSGTSVWSEQFF.

The V and J genes are TRBV5-1 and TRBJ2-5, with TRBD1 identical over 12 bases. Per germline, CDR1 SGHRS and CDR2 YFSETQ. V shed 0 bases and J 4 bases; nucleotides not matched to a gene: 4. The CDR3 length is 16 residues. The DNA of the CDR3 is TGCGCCAGCAGCTTGGAGGGACAGGGGGCTGGAGAGACCCAGTACTTC. This encodes CASSLEGQGAGETQYF.

This chain connects TRBV19 to TRBJ1-3; tentatively, D is TRBD1 (6 bases). The CDR3 sequence is 17 residues long. CDR1 LNHDA and CDR2 SQIVND come from the germline V gene (reference sequence). V was clipped by 5 bases and J by 4 bases, with 21 bases between them. Written as DNA, the CDR3 is TGTGCCAGTAGTCCAGGTCCTACCGGGACACTAGGAAACACCATATATTTT. The encoded protein is CASSPGPTGTLGNTIYF. The entire variable domain, with the rest obtained from reference TRBV19 and TRBJ1-3, is as follows: DGGITQSPKYLFRKEGQNVTLSCEQNLNHDAMYWYRQDPGQGLRLIYYSQIVNDFQKGDIAEGYSVSREKKESFPLTVTSAQKNPTAFYLCASSPGPTGTLGNTIYFGEGSWLTVV.

This clone occurred once. This chain joins TRBV15 and TRBJ1-5; possibly TRBD1 for D (5 bases). Looked up from germline, CDR1 is LNHNV and CDR2 is YYDKDF (reference sequence). Trimming cost V 1 base and J 4 bases, with 11 bases left between them. The CDR3 has 15 residues. In nucleotides, the CDR3 is TGTGCCACCAGCAGAGGTGGGGCAGCAAATCAGCCCCAGCATTTT. Amino acids: CATSRGGAANQPQHF.

V gene TRBV12-3 or TRBV12-4 combines with J gene TRBJ2-7, with D possibly matching TRBD1 (6 bases). CDR3 length equals 12 residues. The V gene lost 5 bases and the J gene lost 6 bases, with 11 bases spanning the gap. Here the CDR3 reads CASSPNRAEQYF. CDR3 nucleotides: TGTGCCAGCAGTCCCAACAGGGCCGAGCAGTACTTC.

The chain couples TRBV28 to TRBJ1-6, with a possible D match to TRBD1 (5 bases). The ends were cut back, 2 bases at V and 8 bases at J, with 13 bases in the middle. Germline assignment: CDR1 MDHEN and CDR2 SYDVKM. The CDR3 spans 15 residues. In nucleotides, the CDR3 is TGTGCCAGCAGTTTAAGCAGGGACTACGATTCACCCCTCCACTTT. Its protein is CASSLSRDYDSPLHF.

CDR3 amino acids: CASSLDRVGYTF. The CDR3 DNA sequence: TGTGCCAGCAGCCTCGACAGGGTTGGCTACACCTTC. This chain connects TRBV7-9 to TRBJ1-2; 7 positions agree with TRBD1. The CDR3 runs to 12 residues. Germline assignment: CDR1 SEHNR and CDR2 FQNEAQ (reference sequence). The J segment lost 7 bases and the V segment lost 5 bases, leaving 4 bases of the junction unmatched. The whole variable domain, filled in from reference TRBV7-9 and TRBJ1-2, reads DTGVSQNPRHKITKRGQNVTFRCDPISEHNRLYWYRQTLGQGPEFLTYFQNEAQLEKSRLLSDRFSAERPKGSFSTLEIQRTEQGDSAMYLCASSLDRVGYTFGSGTRLTVV.

This chain links TRBV9 with TRBJ2-3, with 9 positions matching TRBD2. Per the germline V gene, CDR1 is SGDLS and CDR2 is YYNGEE. This CDR3 has 13 residues. The trim removed 3 bases at V and 7 bases at J, leaving 3 bases unmatched. CDR3 DNA sequence: TGTGCCAGCAGCGATAGCGGGGGATATACGCAGTATTTT. It is translated as CASSDSGGYTQYF.

The V call is TRBV3-1 (or the pseudogene TRBV3-2), the J call TRBJ1-2; the D gene is possibly TRBD1 (6 bases). Looked up from germline, CDR1 is LGHDT and CDR2 is YNNKEL (reference sequence). The CDR3 sequence is 11 residues long. V lost 10 bases and J 4 bases, leaving 10 bases between the germline ends. Written as DNA, the CDR3 is TGTGCCACCGGGACAATCTATGGCTACACCTTC. It yields the protein CATGTIYGYTF.

The chain combines TRBV24-1 with TRBJ2-3; the D gene is possibly TRBD1 (5 bases). The CDR3 runs 14 residues. The V end was cut by 3 bases, the J end by 2 bases, with 8 bases between. From germline, CDR1 is KGHDR and CDR2 SFDVKD. The CDR3 DNA reads TGTGCCACCAGTGATCCGACAGTCACAGATACGCAGTATTTT. This codes for CATSDPTVTDTQYF.

There are a few counts of this clone. The V call is TRBV6-5, the J call TRBJ2-1, with D unresolved. With 10 bases removed from V and 7 bases from J, the gap between germline ends came to 17 bases. There are 13 residues in the CDR3. Per germline, CDR1 MNHEY and CDR2 SVGAGI. CDR3 in DNA: TGTGCCACCACATTTCCTTACACGAATGAGCAGTTCTTC. This encodes CATTFPYTNEQFF.

As for this clone: Other DNA sequences in this sample translate to the same CDR3. J is TRBJ1-2 and V is TRBV28; D is ambiguous. CDR3 size: 12 residues. Trimming removed 3 bases at V and 3 bases at J, with 5 bases between. CDR1 and CDR2 (germline): MDHEN, SYDVKM. The CDR3 DNA follows: TGTGCCAGCAGTTTGGGCGACTATGGCTACACCTTC. Its translation: CASSLGDYGYTF.

The rearrangement joins TRBV11-2 to TRBJ2-2, with 7 bases fitting TRBD1. This CDR3 is built from 17 residues. The junction had 12 bases not matched to a gene; V was cut back by 4 bases and J by 4 bases. Per germline, CDR1 SGHAT and CDR2 FQNNGV. The CDR3 nucleotides are TGTGCCAGCAGCTCTCCCCTTCGACAGGGATTCACCGGGGAGCTGTTTTTT. Translation gives CASSSPLRQGFTGELFF. The whole variable domain, filled in from reference TRBV11-2 and TRBJ2-2, reads EAGVAQSPRYKIIEKRQSVAFWCNPISGHATLYWYQQILGQGPKLLIQFQNNGVVDDSQLPKDRFSAERLKGVDSTLKIQPAKLEDSAVYLCASSSPLRQGFTGELFFGEGSRLTVL.

The J gene is TRBJ1-1, the V gene TRBV4-3, with a weak D call TRBD1 (6 bases). This CDR3 has 14 amino acids. Trimming removed 3 bases from V and 1 base from J, with 9 bases in between. Looked up from germline, CDR1 is LGHNA and CDR2 is YSLEER. CDR3 in DNA: TGCGCCAGCAGCCAGGGACAACCGAACACTGAAGCTTTCTTT. Protein product: CASSQGQPNTEAFF.

This chain joins TRBV2 and TRBJ1-1, with D hard to call. Germline CDR1 and CDR2: SNHLY and FYNNEI. Trimming removed 6 bases at V and 4 bases at J, with 9 bases between. The CDR3 length is 12 residues. The CDR3 spells CASREGSTEAFF. The CDR3, as DNA: TGTGCCAGCAGGGAGGGCTCCACTGAAGCTTTCTTT.

The chain uses TRBV5-6 and TRBJ2-5; the match to TRBD1 covers 8 bases. V was clipped by 1 base and J by 3 bases; unmatched bases: 5. The CDR3 length is 15 residues. Germline loops: CDR1 SGHDT, CDR2 YYEEEE. This CDR3 is CASSLWAGGKETQYF. For the CDR3, the DNA is TGTGCCAGCAGCTTGTGGGCAGGGGGCAAAGAGACCCAGTACTTC.

The J gene is TRBJ1-1, the V gene TRBV19, with D tentatively TRBD1 (5 bases). Trimming took off 2 bases at V and 1 base at J, with 11 bases between the two ends. The CDR3 runs to 15 residues. Germline V lookup: CDR1 LNHDA, CDR2 SQIVND (reference sequence). The CDR3 reads CASSIIDSENTEAFF. The CDR3 DNA follows: TGTGCCAGTAGTATAATCGACAGTGAGAACACTGAAGCTTTCTTT.

The chain employs TRBV5-1 and TRBJ1-4; 8 positions match TRBD1. The length of the CDR3 is 15 residues. V shed 4 bases and J 5 bases; nucleotides not matched to a gene: 7. Germline CDR1 is SGHRS and CDR2 is YFSETQ. This CDR3 is CASSHGQGTNEKLFF. CDR3 DNA: TGCGCCAGCAGCCACGGACAGGGAACGAATGAAAAACTGTTTTTT.

The rearrangement joins TRBV7-6 to TRBJ2-3; D possibly corresponds to TRBD2 (7 bases). The germline V gene has CDR1 SGHVS and CDR2 FNYEAQ. V lost 1 base, J lost 4 bases, and 18 bases lay in between. The CDR3 consists of 17 residues. This chain's CDR3 is CASSLGWGGSLSDTQYF. CDR3 DNA sequence: TGTGCCAGCAGCTTAGGTTGGGGGGGCTCCCTTTCAGATACGCAGTATTTT. The full variable domain, its missing parts supplied by reference TRBV7-6 and TRBJ2-3, is GAGVSQSPRYKVTKRGQDVALRCDPISGHVSLYWYRQALGQGPEFLTYFNYEAQQDKSGLPNDRFSAERPEGSISTLTIQRTEQRDSAMYRCASSLGWGGSLSDTQYFGPGTRLTVL.

This clone was observed once. V usage is TRBV13 and J usage is TRBJ1-3, with 7 positions matching TRBD1. Germline V gene lookup returns CDR1 PRHDT and CDR2 FYEKMQ (reference sequence). Trimming took 5 bases from V and 4 from J; bases not matched to a gene: 8. The CDR3 consists of 15 residues. CDR3 in DNA: TGTGCCAGCAGCATGCGGGACAGCCTGGGAAACACCATATATTTT. It encodes CASSMRDSLGNTIYF. Full variable domain (rest looked up from reference TRBV13 and TRBJ1-3): AAGVIQSPRHLIKEKRETATLKCYPIPRHDTVYWYQQGPGQDPQFLISFYEKMQSDKGSIPDRFSAQQFSDYHSELNMSSLELGDSALYFCASSMRDSLGNTIYFGEGSWLTVV.

This clone appeared once. The chain links TRBV10-3 to TRBJ1-3; possibly TRBD1 for D (6 bases). Germline V CDR1 and CDR2: ENHRY, SYGVKD. The V end was cut by 6 bases, the J end by 2 bases, with 14 bases between. CDR3 length equals 15 residues. The CDR3 protein is CAIRQTGNPGNTIYF. The DNA of the CDR3 is TGTGCCATCAGGCAAACAGGGAATCCTGGAAACACCATATATTTT.

The chain has TRBV7-2 and TRBJ2-6; D gene uncertain. This CDR3 is 15 amino acids long. V lost 0 bases and J 1 base, leaving 4 bases between the germline ends. Germline-derived CDR1 and CDR2 are SGHTA and FQGNSA. The CDR3 DNA follows: TGTGCCAGCAGCTTAGCGAGTTCTGGGGCCAACGTCCTGACTTTC. Protein product: CASSLASSGANVLTF.

This clone was seen a single time. This rearrangement joins TRBV5-1 to TRBJ2-3; 7 bases align to TRBD1. The CDR3 is 15 amino acids. V shed 3 bases and J 0 bases; nucleotides not matched to a gene: 4. Germline CDR1 and CDR2: SGHRS and YFSETQ. The CDR3 loop is CASSSNRGSTDTQYF. The CDR3 DNA follows: TGCGCCAGCAGCTCGAACAGGGGAAGCACAGATACGCAGTATTTT.

This clone was observed a single time. V gene TRBV6-9 combines with J gene TRBJ2-7; perhaps TRBD2 as D (6 bases). The CDR3 totals 14 residues. Between the trimmed V and J ends, which lost 7 bases and 7 bases, there was a span of 20 bases. The germline CDR1 and CDR2 sequences are MNHGY and SVAAGI. CDR3 sequence: CASTGGREVGEQYV. The CDR3 nucleotides are TGTGCCAGCACTGGCGGCAGGGAGGTAGGTGAGCAGTACGTC.

The rearrangement links TRBV3-1 (or the pseudogene TRBV3-2) to TRBJ2-7; D uncertain. The CDR3 totals 13 residues. Trimming shortened V by 1 base and J by 6 bases, and 10 bases separated the two germline ends. Germline CDR1 LGHDT, CDR2 YNNKEL (reference sequence). In DNA, the CDR3 is TGTGCCAGCAGCCAAGGACAAGTTGCCGAGCAGTACTTC. Translating it yields CASSQGQVAEQYF.

Only one count was recorded for this clone. The chain carries TRBV6-2 or TRBV6-3 and TRBJ2-6; TRBD1 agrees at 9 bases. Germline trimming cut 2 bases from V and 2 bases from J; bases unmatched to any gene: 7. CDR1 and CDR2 from the germline V gene are MNHEY and SVGEGT. The CDR3 is 18 residues long. Here the CDR3 reads CASSYGGTGSTGANVLTF. CDR3 sequence (DNA): TGTGCCAGCAGTTACGGGGGGACAGGGTCCACTGGGGCCAACGTCCTGACTTTC.